This record covers a single T cell receptor (beta chain). The data are from a study of blood T cell repertoires in COVID-19. As for the study in general: Italy, Spain and the United States were the sources of the convalescent and acute COVID-19 samples. PBMCs, B-cell-depleted T cells, or T cells were the source of the cDNA or gDNA that made up the material.

Original processing notes: Researchers report that nucleated cell counts were estimated from reference gene primer amplification. Sequencing used immunoSEQ multiplex PCR; TCRdb keeps in-frame clones, though not all of them. V, J and clone size were drawn from that table, and D and trimming were deduced from the DNA. The data show 150,000 to 190,000 clones, around 91% seen once. Germline lookup yields CDR1 SGHAT and CDR2 FQNNGV. The CDR3 totals 14 residues. V was cut by 1 base and J by 7 bases, with 11 bases left in between. What was sequenced was peripheral blood. The TCR originated in a woman in her 40s with acute or convalescent COVID-19. The J gene is TRBJ2-1, the V gene TRBV11-2; TRBD2 is a possible D gene (5 bases). This CDR3 is CASSLGGLINEQFF. The CDR3 DNA is TGTGCCAGCAGCTTAGGCGGGTTGATAAATGAGCAGTTCTTC.